This entry lists 26 T cell receptor beta chains sequenced from one sample in a study of blood T cell repertoires in COVID-19. Only in-frame clones appear in the TCRdb table, and some are missing; sequencing was by immunoSEQ multiplex PCR. The sample has 70,000 to 85,000 clones; under 85% are singletons. The sequenced sample consisted of peripheral blood. The origin of the receptors is a human donor in a cohort sampled during active COVID-19.

This chain connects TRBV15 to TRBJ2-4; 11 bases line up with TRBD1. The ends lost 4 bases at V and 0 bases at J; junction bases unmatched: 5. Germline V gene sequence: CDR1 LNHNV, CDR2 YYDKDF (reference sequence). This CDR3 has 17 amino acids. In nucleotides, the CDR3 is TGTGCCACCAGCACAGGACAGGGGGCTTTAGCCAAAAACATTCAGTACTTC. Protein sequence: CATSTGQGALAKNIQYF.

The CDR3 here is CASSQGQGVSPLHF. CDR3 in DNA: TGTGCCAGCAGTCAGGGACAGGGTGTTTCACCCCTCCACTTT. This chain connects TRBV6-5 to TRBJ1-6; 9 bases align to TRBD1. The V gene's germline CDR1 is MNHEY and CDR2 SVGAGI. This CDR3 has 14 residues. The junction had 5 bases not matched to a gene; V was cut back by 5 bases and J by 9 bases.

The chain links TRBV30 to TRBJ1-4; tentative D call: TRBD1 (6 bases). The CDR3 loop spans 15 amino acids. Per germline, CDR1 GTSNPN and CDR2 SVGIG (reference sequence). V shed 1 base and J shed 5 bases, with 14 bases lying between them. The CDR3 loop is CAWSGGRGLNEKLFF. In DNA form, the CDR3 reads TGTGCCTGGAGTGGGGGCAGGGGCCTCAATGAAAAACTGTTTTTT.

This clone was seen more than once but under ten times. The rearrangement links TRBV24-1 to TRBJ2-2; 8 nucleotides agree with TRBD1. The length of the CDR3 is 15 residues. The trim removed 9 bases at V and 4 bases at J, leaving 9 bases unmatched. Germline-derived CDR1 and CDR2 are KGHDR and SFDVKD. The CDR3 DNA follows: TGTGCCACCGGAAGACAGGGGTGGGGCACCGGGGAGCTGTTTTTT. This translates into CATGRQGWGTGELFF.

The chain joins TRBV12-2 to TRBJ2-3; TRBD2 is the table's D call, not checked against the DNA. TRBV12-2 is marked as a pseudogene. CDR3 length: 16 residues. CDR3 in amino acids: CASRSSGGVGADTQYF. The CDR3 region has the DNA TGTGCAAGTCGCTCTAGCGGGGGAGTGGGGGCAGATACGCAGTATTTT.

The chain combines TRBV2 with TRBJ1-3, with D maybe TRBD1 (6 bases). Germline CDR1 reads SNHLY; CDR2 reads FYNNEI. The CDR3 contains 14 residues. V lost 5 bases to trimming and J lost 4 bases, with 12 bases between them. The CDR3 bases are TGTGCCAGCAGTACCAGGGGAGCGGGAAACACCATATATTTT. Amino acid sequence: CASSTRGAGNTIYF.

This clone was observed a handful of times. The rearrangement uses TRBV3-1 (or the pseudogene TRBV3-2) and TRBJ1-2; 9 nucleotides line up with TRBD1. The CDR3 is 12 residues long. V lost 11 bases and J lost 4; bases outside the gene matches: 5. Germline assignment: CDR1 LGHDT and CDR2 YNNKEL (reference sequence). CDR3 loop: CASGQGIYGYTF. As DNA, the CDR3 is TGTGCCTCCGGACAGGGGATCTATGGCTACACCTTC.

V usage is TRBV7-8 and J usage is TRBJ1-1; tentatively, D is TRBD1 (5 bases). Germline-derived CDR1 and CDR2 are SGHVS and FQNEAQ. The CDR3 has 15 residues. Trimming pared 1 base from V and 9 bases from J, leaving 18 bases between. Here the CDR3 reads CASSLGSNQGVQAFF. CDR3 nucleotides: TGTGCCAGCAGCTTAGGTTCCAATCAAGGGGTGCAAGCTTTCTTT.

V usage is TRBV29-1 and J usage is TRBJ1-3; D remains unclear. There are 12 residues in the CDR3. Per germline, CDR1 SQVTM and CDR2 ANQGSEA. Trimming left V 6 bases short and J 0 bases short, with 6 bases between. CDR3 sequence (DNA): TGCAGCGTGACACTCTCTGGAAACACCATATATTTT. Protein product: CSVTLSGNTIYF.

This clone was seen only once. The sample has other DNA sequences that encode this CDR3 too. The chain recombines TRBV12-3 or TRBV12-4 with TRBJ2-2; D is possibly TRBD2 (5 bases). The CDR3 extends over 12 amino acids. Trimming removed 6 bases from V and 5 bases from J, with 7 bases in between. The CDR3 loop reads CASSRGTGELFF. The CDR3 nucleotides read TGTGCCAGCAGCCGGGGAACCGGGGAGCTGTTTTTT.

Details on this clone: The same CDR3 is also encoded by other DNA sequences in this sample. The chain is built from TRBV6-5 and TRBJ1-3; TRBD1 matches 8 bases. J was trimmed by 2 bases and V by 6 bases; bases with no gene match: 6. The CDR3 extends over 15 amino acids. CDR1 is MNHEY, CDR2 SVGAGI, per germline. In nucleotides, the CDR3 is TGTGCCAGCAGGGCCCTGGGACAGGCTGGAAACACCATATATTTT. Protein product: CASRALGQAGNTIYF.

The CDR3 DNA is TGTGCCAGCAGGGCCCGGGCTAGCGGGGGGGCCGTGCCTCAAGAGACCCAGTACTTC. Protein: CASRARASGGAVPQETQYF. V and J are TRBV2 and TRBJ2-5; 12 bases fit TRBD2. Looked up from germline, CDR1 is SNHLY and CDR2 is FYNNEI. This CDR3 spans 19 amino acids. V lost 6 bases, J lost 2 bases, and 16 bases stayed unmatched.

This chain joins TRBV7-6 and TRBJ2-2; TRBD1 might be the D (5 bases). Trimming removed 1 base at V and 4 bases at J, with 13 bases between. The length of the CDR3 is 16 residues. CDR1 and CDR2 (germline): SGHVS, FNYEAQ. The CDR3 loop reads CASSLVAQGATGELFF. The CDR3 nucleotides read TGTGCCAGCAGCTTAGTCGCGCAGGGTGCCACCGGGGAGCTGTTTTTT. Drawing the rest from reference TRBV7-6 and TRBJ2-2, the complete variable domain is GAGVSQSPRYKVTKRGQDVALRCDPISGHVSLYWYRQALGQGPEFLTYFNYEAQQDKSGLPNDRFSAERPEGSISTLTIQRTEQRDSAMYRCASSLVAQGATGELFFGEGSRLTVL.

The chain combines TRBV7-2 with TRBJ2-1, with unresolved D. Germline assignment: CDR1 SGHTA and CDR2 FQGNSA. V lost 1 base and J lost 5, with 6 bases in between. This CDR3 has 13 residues. CDR3 in DNA: TGTGCCAGCAGCTTAGGACTGCACAATGAGCAGTTCTTC. This gives the protein CASSLGLHNEQFF. Combining the CDR3 with reference TRBV7-2 and TRBJ2-1 gives the whole variable domain GAGVSQSPSNKVTEKGKDVELRCDPISGHTALYWYRQSLGQGLEFLIYFQGNSAPDKSGLPSDRFSAERTGGSVSTLTIQRTQQEDSAVYLCASSLGLHNEQFFGPGTRLTVL.

This clone has only one observation. This chain joins TRBV28 and TRBJ1-5; D not certain. Trimming removed 3 bases at V and 2 bases at J, with 8 bases between. Germline values: CDR1 MDHEN, CDR2 SYDVKM. This CDR3 is 14 amino acids long. Here the CDR3 reads CASSFTYGNQPQHF. In DNA, the CDR3 is TGTGCCAGCAGTTTCACTTACGGCAATCAGCCCCAGCATTTT.

The chain employs TRBV20-1 and TRBJ2-2; maybe TRBD2 (6 bases). There are 15 residues in the CDR3. The V end was cut by 3 bases, the J end by 2 bases, with 13 bases between. Germline CDR1 reads DFQATT; CDR2 reads SNEGSKA (reference sequence). CDR3 region: CSASSSGFNTGELFF. The CDR3 DNA reads TGCAGTGCTAGTTCCAGCGGGTTTAACACCGGGGAGCTGTTTTTT.

The gene calls are TRBV6-5 and TRBJ1-2; D is perhaps TRBD1 (5 bases). The CDR3 contains 13 residues. V was shortened by 6 bases and J by 8 bases, with 16 bases between the two germline ends. Germline V CDR1 and CDR2: MNHEY, SVGAGI. Here the CDR3 DNA reads TGTGCCAGCAGCCTCGGGAGGGACGGGGGCTACACCTTC. This codes for CASSLGRDGGYTF.

The V and J genes are TRBV6-5 and TRBJ1-1; D is unresolved. Trimming cost V 5 bases and J 1 base, with 5 bases left between them. The CDR3 length is 12 residues. Germline values: CDR1 MNHEY, CDR2 SVGAGI. In DNA form, the CDR3 reads TGTGCCAGCAGTCTGAGGAACACTGAAGCTTTCTTT. It encodes CASSLRNTEAFF.

This clone has a single count. This chain connects TRBV28 to TRBJ2-2, with 10 bases identical to TRBD1. CDR1 MDHEN and CDR2 SYDVKM come from the germline V gene. The V segment lost 6 bases and the J segment 7 bases; nucleotides outside the gene matches: 8. The CDR3 extends over 15 amino acids. CDR3 protein: CASRSTGGFVGELFF. Here the CDR3 DNA reads TGTGCCAGCAGATCGACAGGGGGCTTTGTCGGGGAGCTGTTTTTT.

The CDR3 DNA reads TGCGCCAGCAGCCAGGGACAGGGGTCACACGAGCAGTACTTC. The encoded protein is CASSQGQGSHEQYF. The gene calls are TRBV4-1 and TRBJ2-7; 10 bases match TRBD1. This CDR3 has 14 amino acids. J lost 5 bases, V lost 3 bases, and 4 bases had no gene match. Germline V lookup: CDR1 MGHRA, CDR2 YSYEKL.

This chain connects TRBV5-1 to TRBJ1-2; 9 nucleotides match TRBD1. The V gene end was trimmed by 4 bases and the J gene end by 4 bases; junction bases not matched to a gene: 8. Germline V gene sequence: CDR1 SGHRS, CDR2 YFSETQ. The CDR3 has 15 residues. The CDR3 DNA is TGCGCCAGCAGCCCGCCTACAGGGGGCGGCTATGGCTACACCTTC. This codes for CASSPPTGGGYGYTF. The full variable domain, with the rest looked up from reference TRBV5-1 and TRBJ1-2, is KAGVTQTPRYLIKTRGQQVTLSCSPISGHRSVSWYQQTPGQGLQFLFEYFSETQRNKGNFPGRFSGRQFSNSRSEMNVSTLELGDSALYLCASSPPTGGGYGYTFGSGTRLTVV.

Only one count was recorded for this clone. V is TRBV23-1 and J is TRBJ1-2, with no clear D. TRBV23-1 is recorded as an ORF, its role being uncertain. Trimming took 8 bases from V and 5 from J, leaving 24 bases between them. There are 16 residues in the CDR3. In DNA, the CDR3 is TGCGCCAGCCTAATCGACCGAGGCCCTCAAGGATATGGCTACACCTTC. Its translation: CASLIDRGPQGYGYTF.

The chain couples TRBV3-1 (or the pseudogene TRBV3-2) to TRBJ2-1; tentatively, D is TRBD2 (5 bases). The length of the CDR3 is 16 residues. Germline values: CDR1 LGHDT, CDR2 YNNKEL (reference sequence). V lost 4 bases, J lost 2 bases, and 15 bases lay in between. The DNA for the CDR3 is TGTGCCAGCAGCCCTAGAGGGAAGGGCCCCTACAATGAGCAGTTCTTC. Its protein product is CASSPRGKGPYNEQFF.

V usage is TRBV28 and J usage is TRBJ2-7; TRBD2 matches at 14 bases. CDR1 MDHEN and CDR2 SYDVKM come from the germline V gene. The CDR3 covers 16 residues. With V trimmed by 6 bases and J by 7 bases, 11 bases remained unmatched. CDR3 DNA sequence: TGTGCCAGCAGATCCCCCCGACTAGCGGGGGGGGAAGAGCAGTACTTC. The encoded protein is CASRSPRLAGGEEQYF.

V gene TRBV6-5 combines with J gene TRBJ2-2; D not certain. CDR3 size: 14 residues. Germline values: CDR1 MNHEY, CDR2 SVGAGI. With 4 bases removed from V and 0 bases from J, the gap between germline ends came to 6 bases. CDR3 bases: TGTGCCAGCAGTTCTATCCCGAACACCGGGGAGCTGTTTTTT. It encodes CASSSIPNTGELFF.

The CDR3: CASSVWELSNNEQFF. For the CDR3, the DNA is TGTGCCAGCAGCGTATGGGAGCTAAGTAACAATGAGCAGTTCTTC. V usage is TRBV9 and J usage is TRBJ2-1, with D possibly matching TRBD2 (5 bases). Germline CDR1 reads SGDLS; CDR2 reads YYNGEE. The CDR3 is 15 amino acids. The V end was cut by 1 base, the J end by 5 bases, with 13 bases between.